The 24 T cell receptor beta chains below come from one sample, sequenced in a study of blood T cell repertoires in COVID-19. Assay: immunoSEQ multiplex PCR; the TCRdb copy retains only in-frame clones and omits some. The sample records roughly 100,000 clones, about four fifths being singletons. The sequenced material came from peripheral blood. The source is a woman in her sixties with acute or convalescent COVID-19.

The CDR3 bases are TGTGCCAGCAGTGAAGCAGGGGGCGCGGAAGGCTACACCTTC. Its protein product is CASSEAGGAEGYTF. V and J are TRBV2 and TRBJ1-2, with TRBD1 matching 7 bases. From germline, CDR1 is SNHLY and CDR2 FYNNEI. This CDR3 is 14 amino acids long. Trimming removed 0 bases from V and 8 bases from J; junction bases left unmatched: 6.

V gene TRBV28 combines with J gene TRBJ1-5; 7 positions match TRBD1. Trimming cost V 6 bases and J 2 bases; bases outside gene matches: 7. Germline values: CDR1 MDHEN, CDR2 SYDVKM. This CDR3 has 15 residues. CDR3 coding DNA: TGTGCCAGCAGGATCTATGGACAGGGCAATCAGCCCCAGCATTTT. This sequence encodes CASRIYGQGNQPQHF.

The genes are TRBV5-1 and TRBJ2-2; D gene uncertain. Trimming stripped 2 bases from V and 4 bases from J, with 3 bases between. Germline V gene lookup returns CDR1 SGHRS and CDR2 YFSETQ. The CDR3 length is 12 residues. DNA of the CDR3: TGCGCCAGCAGCTTTCGCACCGGGGAGCTGTTTTTT. Translation: CASSFRTGELFF.

The CDR3 bases are TGTGCCAGCGGGGCGACAGGGGCGGCCACTGAAGCTTTCTTT. Protein sequence: CASGATGAATEAFF. The chain combines TRBV28 with TRBJ1-1; 8 bases map to TRBD1. The V gene end was trimmed by 8 bases and the J gene end by 4 bases; junction bases not matched to a gene: 9. The CDR3 extends over 14 amino acids. Germline V CDR1 and CDR2: MDHEN, SYDVKM.

The table lists this clone with a few counts. V usage is TRBV21-1 and J usage is TRBJ1-4; the table calls TRBD1, which could not be checked here. TRBV21-1 is reported as a pseudogene. This CDR3 is built from 15 residues. The CDR3 DNA is TGTGCCAGCATCCGGACAGTGGGGACGGATGAAAAACTGTTTTTT. Amino acids: CASIRTVGTDEKLFF.

V is TRBV14 and J is TRBJ2-1; D gene ambiguous. Germline V gives CDR1 SGHDN, CDR2 FVKESK. Trimming left V 2 bases short and J 10 bases short, with 12 bases between. This CDR3 is built from 13 residues. The CDR3 nucleotides are TGTGCCAGCAGCCAAAACCGGGTTGGGGAGCAGTTCTTC. Protein product: CASSQNRVGEQFF.

The J gene is TRBJ1-5, the V gene TRBV20-1; D is ambiguous. Germline V gene data show CDR1 as DFQATT and CDR2 as SNEGSKA (reference sequence). The CDR3 has 12 residues. Deletions cut 3 bases from V and 5 bases from J, with 8 bases between. CDR3 in amino acids: CSASATDQPQHF. CDR3 coding DNA: TGCAGTGCTAGTGCTACAGATCAGCCCCAGCATTTT.

In its sample, this clone was seen once. The chain uses TRBV18 and TRBJ1-3; D gene unclear. Trimming pared 2 bases from V and 0 bases from J, leaving 8 bases between. From germline, CDR1 is KGHSH and CDR2 LQKENI. This CDR3 region has 15 residues. CDR3 bases: TGTGCCAGCTCACCATCCCCGAGCTCTGGAAACACCATATATTTT. Translated: CASSPSPSSGNTIYF.

The chain employs TRBV6-2 or TRBV6-3 and TRBJ2-2, with TRBD1 identical over 8 bases. CDR1 and CDR2 from the germline V gene are MNHEY and SVGEGT. After removal of 7 bases from V and 3 bases from J, the junction contained 4 bases not matched to a gene. The CDR3 is 14 residues long. In nucleotides, the CDR3 is TGTGCCAGCACCCCGACAGGGGACACCGGGGAGCTGTTTTTT. Translated, it gives CASTPTGDTGELFF.

The rearrangement links TRBV18 to TRBJ1-1, with D unclear. The CDR3 is 14 residues long. Germline-derived CDR1 and CDR2 are KGHSH and LQKENI. V was trimmed by 4 bases and J by 3 bases, leaving 12 bases between them. CDR3 region: CASSQTTSYTEAFF. CDR3 nucleotide sequence: TGTGCCAGCTCACAGACGACATCATACACTGAAGCTTTCTTT.

The chain has TRBV10-3 and TRBJ2-1, with 11 bases fitting TRBD2. Germline V gives CDR1 ENHRY, CDR2 SYGVKD. V was clipped by 10 bases and J by 9 bases; unmatched bases: 8. The CDR3 has 13 amino acids. In nucleotides, the CDR3 is TGTGCCAGTACTAGCGGGAGTGTAGGTGAGCAGTTCTTC. Protein: CASTSGSVGEQFF.

This clone was seen only once. This chain uses TRBV2 with TRBJ2-1, with D possibly matching TRBD2 (6 bases). V was trimmed by 5 bases and J by 2 bases, leaving 13 bases between them. Germline CDR1 SNHLY, CDR2 FYNNEI. The CDR3 loop spans 15 amino acids. CDR3 sequence: CASSPLASAYNEQFF. The CDR3 DNA reads as TGTGCCAGCAGTCCCTTGGCTAGCGCCTACAATGAGCAGTTCTTC.

This clone was seen just once. The V and J genes are TRBV20-1 and TRBJ2-1; possible D gene TRBD2, 6 bases. Germline V lookup: CDR1 DFQATT, CDR2 SNEGSKA (reference sequence). V shed 3 bases and J shed 8 bases, with 17 bases lying between them. CDR3 length: 14 amino acids. CDR3 sequence (DNA): TGCAGTGCTAGTCACCCCCTAGCGTCGGATGAGCAGTTCTTC. Its protein product is CSASHPLASDEQFF.

This chain joins TRBV11-1 and TRBJ2-2; 13 bases match TRBD2. The CDR3 has 16 amino acids. Germline CDR1 and CDR2: SGHAT and FQDESV (reference sequence). V lost 5 bases, J lost 4 bases, and 4 bases stayed unmatched. CDR3 DNA: TGTGCCAGCAGCGTACTAGCGGGAGGGCCCACCGGGGAGCTGTTTTTT. Translating gives CASSVLAGGPTGELFF.

The chain joins TRBV12-1 to TRBJ2-7; the table's TRBD1 call for D was not verified on the DNA. TRBV12-1 is recorded as a pseudogene. This CDR3 is 17 amino acids long. The CDR3 sequence: CASSFEQGASRDYEQYF. The CDR3 nucleotides read TGTGCCAGCAGCTTTGAACAGGGGGCCTCCCGTGACTACGAGCAGTACTTC.

The CDR3 spells CASSSRDRVGTEAFF. CDR3 DNA sequence: TGTGCCAGCAGTTCGCGGGACAGGGTAGGGACTGAAGCTTTCTTT. V usage is TRBV6-2 or TRBV6-3 and J usage is TRBJ1-1, with TRBD1 identical over 9 bases. CDR3 size: 15 residues. The germline gives CDR1 MNHEY, CDR2 SVGEGT. Trimming at V came to 4 bases and at J to 5 bases, leaving 8 bases not matched to a gene.

The genes are TRBV15 and TRBJ1-2; 11 positions agree with TRBD1. The CDR3 sequence is 15 residues long. Germline V lookup: CDR1 LNHNV, CDR2 YYDKDF (reference sequence). Losses at the gene ends were 3 bases for V and 3 bases for J; bases not matched to a gene: 3. The CDR3 reads CATSSGDRGYYGYTF. CDR3 nucleotides: TGTGCCACCAGCAGCGGGGACAGGGGGTACTATGGCTACACCTTC.

CDR3 nucleotide sequence: TGCGCCAGCAGCTTGGACAGCGGGGGGAACACCGGGGAGCTGTTTTTT. Amino acids: CASSLDSGGNTGELFF. The chain carries TRBV5-1 and TRBJ2-2; 8 bases are shared with TRBD2. From germline, CDR1 is SGHRS and CDR2 YFSETQ. The CDR3 consists of 16 residues. J lost 1 base, V lost 0 bases, and 2 bases had no gene match.

V usage is TRBV5-4 and J usage is TRBJ1-1; D gene ambiguous. Germline V lookup: CDR1 SGHNT, CDR2 YYREEE (reference sequence). Trimming took off 0 bases at V and 5 bases at J, with 11 bases between the two ends. CDR3 length: 14 amino acids. The CDR3 nucleotides read TGTGCCAGCAGCTTGGGCGGGAGGGAGACTGAAGCTTTCTTT. It encodes CASSLGGRETEAFF.

The CDR3 here is CAWSVLVGQGKKLFF. The DNA of the CDR3 is TGTGCCTGGAGTGTTCTAGTAGGACAGGGTAAAAAACTGTTTTTT. The chain has TRBV30 and TRBJ1-4, with TRBD1 matching 8 bases. Looked up from germline, CDR1 is GTSNPN and CDR2 is SVGIG (reference sequence). J gave up 9 bases and V 0 bases, and 9 bases lay outside the gene matches. CDR3 size: 15 residues.

The chain is built from TRBV28 and TRBJ2-1; 11 nucleotides align to TRBD2. Trimming cost V 8 bases and J 7 bases; bases outside gene matches: 10. CDR3 length: 15 residues. Germline V gene data show CDR1 as MDHEN and CDR2 as SYDVKM. In DNA, the CDR3 is TGTGCCAGCCAAACCCCCGGGACTAGCGGTAATGAGCAGTTCTTC. Translated: CASQTPGTSGNEQFF.

This rearrangement joins TRBV5-1 to TRBJ1-1; 8 nucleotides line up with TRBD1. In germline, CDR1 is SGHRS, CDR2 YFSETQ. The CDR3 is 14 residues long. Trimming took 3 bases from V and 3 from J; bases not matched to a gene: 4. The CDR3 coding sequence is TGCGCCAGCAGCTCTGGACAGGGCGACACTGAAGCTTTCTTT. Translated: CASSSGQGDTEAFF.

The rearrangement links TRBV15 to TRBJ2-2; tentative D call: TRBD2 (5 bases). V was clipped by 2 bases and J by 2 bases, with 15 bases between them. This CDR3 contains 17 residues. Germline CDR1 and CDR2: LNHNV and YYDKDF (reference sequence). CDR3 sequence reads: CATSRLGSRVNTGELFF. CDR3 in DNA: TGTGCCACCAGCAGACTTGGGAGTAGGGTAAACACCGGGGAGCTGTTTTTT.

This clone is a singleton in its sample. The chain is built from TRBV7-9 and TRBJ1-1; D is uncertain. CDR1 and CDR2 (germline): SEHNR, FQNEAQ (reference sequence). CDR3 size: 14 residues. V lost 0 bases and J lost 3, with 8 bases in between. This chain's CDR3 is CASSLAFGDTEAFF. The DNA for the CDR3 is TGTGCCAGCAGCTTAGCGTTCGGGGACACTGAAGCTTTCTTT.